These 16 T cell receptor beta chains came from one sample sequenced in a study of human T cells and chemical hapten exposure. Indicated time point: healthy volunteer bleed at 2 weeks. Total RNA was extracted from unfractionated whole blood. TCRdb re-analysed the RACE reads in MiXCR, keeping a single row per CDR3 protein. The sample has about 45,000 distinct CDR3 sequences, 4% to 4.5% seen once. The sequencing input was whole blood. All receptors derive from a human donor in good health. Some clones in this sample may be carry-over from other donors' samples.

The sample holds a few counts of this clonotype. V gene TRBV7-9 combines with J gene TRBJ2-7, with D unresolved. From germline, CDR1 is SEHNR and CDR2 FQNEAQ (reference sequence). V was pared by 4 bases and J by 6 bases, with 7 bases between. This CDR3 contains 11 residues. CDR3 coding DNA: TGTGCCAGCAGCTCAGCGAGCGAGCAGTACTTC. It translates to CASSSASEQYF.

The sample holds many counts of this clonotype. V usage is TRBV10-3 and J usage is TRBJ2-1; D ambiguous. The CDR3 runs to 13 residues. The germline CDR1 and CDR2 sequences are ENHRY and SYGVKD. V was trimmed by 0 bases and J by 8 bases, leaving 8 bases between them. CDR3 sequence reads: CAISESTSDEQFF. CDR3 DNA: TGTGCCATCAGTGAGTCGACTTCCGATGAGCAGTTCTTC.

At least ten counts were recorded for this clonotype. The chain uses TRBV28 and TRBJ2-3; a weak D match, TRBD2 (7 bases). Germline V gene sequence: CDR1 MDHEN, CDR2 SYDVKM. V was shortened by 5 bases and J by 5 bases, with 17 bases between the two germline ends. This CDR3 contains 15 residues. In DNA form, the CDR3 reads TGTGCCAGCAGTGGGGGGCGGGAGCTACAAGATACGCAGTATTTT. It translates to CASSGGRELQDTQYF.

The chain uses TRBV5-1 and TRBJ1-2; no reliable D call. Trimming cost V 4 bases and J 6 bases, with 10 bases left between them. CDR3 length: 12 residues. Germline V gene sequence: CDR1 SGHRS, CDR2 YFSETQ. The CDR3 is CASSNPYNGYTF. The CDR3 nucleotides read TGCGCCAGCAGCAACCCTTATAATGGCTACACCTTC.

This clonotype was counted ten times or more. The chain employs TRBV18 and TRBJ1-2; D unclear. CDR1 is KGHSH, CDR2 LQKENI, per germline. The CDR3 is made up of 15 amino acids. Trimming shortened V by 2 bases and J by 2 bases, and 12 bases separated the two germline ends. CDR3 region: CASSPTSLKNYGYTF. CDR3 nucleotide sequence: TGTGCCAGCTCACCAACTTCGTTAAAGAACTATGGCTACACCTTC.

This clonotype was picked up many times. CDR3 residues: CSARVANEKLFF. DNA of the CDR3: TGCAGTGCTAGAGTCGCGAATGAAAAACTGTTTTTT. This chain links TRBV20-1 with TRBJ1-4, with D uncertain. The germline V gene encodes CDR1 DFQATT and CDR2 SNEGSKA (reference sequence). V was trimmed by 1 base and J by 5 bases, leaving 5 bases between them. This CDR3 has 12 residues.

This clonotype came up many times. The chain is built from TRBV9 and TRBJ1-2; D is undetermined. This CDR3 has 15 residues. Germline V lookup: CDR1 SGDLS, CDR2 YYNGEE. Trimming cost V 3 bases and J 4 bases, with 16 bases left between them. The CDR3 DNA is TGTGCCAGCAGCGGGGCACCCCCGCTCGCCTATGGCTACACCTTC. Protein product: CASSGAPPLAYGYTF.

This clonotype was seen many times. The chain carries TRBV7-9 and TRBJ1-1; 7 bases agree with TRBD1. Trimming at V came to 5 bases and at J to 3 bases, leaving 3 bases not matched to a gene. Germline assignment: CDR1 SEHNR and CDR2 FQNEAQ (reference sequence). This CDR3 comprises 13 residues. The DNA of the CDR3 is TGTGCCAGCAGCGGGACAGACTACACTGAAGCTTTCTTT. Amino acids: CASSGTDYTEAFF. The full variable domain, rest sourced from reference TRBV7-9 and TRBJ1-1, is DTGVSQNPRHKITKRGQNVTFRCDPISEHNRLYWYRQTLGQGPEFLTYFQNEAQLEKSRLLSDRFSAERPKGSFSTLEIQRTEQGDSAMYLCASSGTDYTEAFFGQGTRLTVV.

This sequence joins TRBV7-3 and TRBJ2-1; 10 nucleotides align to TRBD2. The length of the CDR3 is 15 residues. Trimming took 2 bases from V and 6 from J; bases not matched to a gene: 4. Germline CDR1 SGHTA, CDR2 FQGTGA. The CDR3 DNA follows: TGTGCCAGCAGCTTATTAGCGGGAGGTCTCAATGAGCAGTTCTTC. It is translated as CASSLLAGGLNEQFF.

This clonotype was seen ten or more times. J is TRBJ1-5 and V is TRBV7-2, with no clear D. Germline CDR1 and CDR2: SGHTA and FQGNSA. The V and J ends lost 0 bases and 2 bases respectively, with 14 bases between them. There are 17 residues in the CDR3. The CDR3 sequence is CASSLAWAGRGNQPQHF. DNA of the CDR3: TGTGCCAGCAGCTTAGCGTGGGCCGGCAGAGGCAATCAGCCCCAGCATTTT.

This clonotype showed up many times. This sequence joins TRBV4-1 and TRBJ1-1, with D tentatively TRBD1 (5 bases). The CDR3 length is 15 residues. CDR1 and CDR2 (germline): MGHRA, YSYEKL. Trimming took 0 bases from V and 6 from J, leaving 14 bases between them. The CDR3 region is CASSQDAARAAEAFF. As DNA, the CDR3 is TGCGCCAGCAGCCAAGACGCCGCCAGGGCCGCTGAAGCTTTCTTT.

This clonotype was found many times. The chain links TRBV12-3 or TRBV12-4 to TRBJ1-6, with 7 bases that match TRBD1. The CDR3 has 14 amino acids. With 7 bases clipped from V and 9 bases from J, the junction kept 9 bases outside the gene matches. CDR3 loop: CASTLRQGASPLHF. The CDR3 DNA is TGTGCCAGCACCCTGCGACAGGGCGCTTCACCCCTCCACTTT.

In its sample, this clonotype was seen many times. V and J are TRBV7-9 and TRBJ1-2, with TRBD1 matching 7 bases. The germline gives CDR1 SEHNR, CDR2 FQNEAQ (reference sequence). J gave up 3 bases and V 3 bases, and 1 base lay outside the gene matches. The CDR3 loop spans 13 amino acids. DNA for the CDR3: TGTGCCAGCAGCTTGGGACAGTACTATGGCTACACCTTC. Translating it yields CASSLGQYYGYTF.

There are many counts of this clonotype. This chain joins TRBV14 and TRBJ2-7; no reliable D call. The CDR3 length is 15 residues. Per the germline V gene, CDR1 is SGHDN and CDR2 is FVKESK. Trimming left V 2 bases short and J 3 bases short, with 14 bases between. The DNA of the CDR3 is TGTGCCAGCAGCCAATTTCCTTTCCCCCTCTACGAGCAGTACTTC. It encodes CASSQFPFPLYEQYF. The variable domain in full, with the rest retrieved from reference TRBV14 and TRBJ2-7, is EAGVTQFPSHSVIEKGQTVTLRCDPISGHDNLYWYRRVMGKEIKFLLHFVKESKQDESGMPNNRFLAERTGGTYSTLKVQPAELEDSGVYFCASSQFPFPLYEQYFGPGTRLTVT.

In this sample, this clonotype turned up many times. This sequence joins TRBV4-2 and TRBJ2-3; no firm D call. The CDR3 runs to 16 residues. The V and J ends lost 1 base and 0 bases respectively, with 11 bases between them. Germline V lookup: CDR1 LGHNA, CDR2 YNFKEQ. The CDR3 sequence is CASSQVGARSTDTQYF. The CDR3 coding sequence is TGTGCCAGCAGCCAAGTAGGCGCCCGGAGCACAGATACGCAGTATTTT.

There are a few counts of this clonotype. The chain employs TRBV7-9 and TRBJ2-3, with 7 bases fitting TRBD1. The CDR3 length is 14 residues. Germline CDR1 reads SEHNR; CDR2 reads FQNEAQ (reference sequence). Trimming at V came to 3 bases and at J to 4 bases, leaving 4 bases not matched to a gene. The CDR3 loop reads CASSLTGTSDTQYF. The CDR3 DNA is TGTGCCAGCAGCTTGACAGGGACGTCAGATACGCAGTATTTT.